A selection of T cell receptor beta chains follows, all from one sample in a study of response to subunit inactivated influenza vaccine. One entry per CDR3 protein results from TCRdb running MiXCR on the RT-PCR reads. The sample carries approximately 520,000 distinct CDR3 sequences, roughly 27% recorded once. The sample consisted of CD4+ T cells sorted from PBMCs, taken roughly 5 days after vaccination. Receptors originate from a man over 45 who received an inactivated influenza vaccine. Each CDR3 is given with its conserved first and last residue. The D gene is left open where the match is weak. Expanded clones are given a class, and other clones once, few, many or no size at all.

j_call d_call clone_size v_call cdr3_aa cdr3_nt
TRBJ2-3 TRBD2 . TRBV12-3/TRBV12-4 CASTGSGTSGTDTQYF TGTGCCAGCACCGGATCCGGGACTAGCGGGACTGATACGCAGTATTTT
TRBJ1-3 . . TRBV7-9 CAVGGNTIYF TGTGCCGTGGGCGGAAACACCATATATTTT
TRBJ1-1 . . TRBV18 CASSSGLGPPNTEAFF TGTGCCAGCTCATCGGGACTTGGGCCGCCGAACACTGAAGCTTTCTTT
TRBJ1-1 TRBD1 many TRBV20-1 CSARDGTGGYITEAFF TGCAGTGCTAGAGACGGGACAGGGGGTTATATCACTGAAGCTTTCTTT
TRBJ1-5 . few TRBV4-1 CASSQDRISNQPQHF TGCGCCAGCAGCCAAGACAGGATTAGCAATCAGCCCCAGCATTTT
TRBJ2-3 . few TRBV29-1 CSVALRAVDTQYF TGCAGCGTTGCGCTCAGGGCCGTAGATACGCAGTATTTT
TRBJ2-3 TRBD2 . TRBV5-1 CASSENRAGRAQYF TGCGCCAGCAGCGAAAACCGAGCGGGACGGGCGCAGTATTTT
TRBJ2-7 TRBD2 . TRBV6-2/TRBV6-3 CASRETSGRAGMYEQYF TGTGCCAGCAGAGAGACTAGCGGGAGGGCCGGTATGTACGAGCAGTACTTC
TRBJ1-5 TRBD1 . TRBV30 CAWSPGQGRFQPQHF TGTGCCTGGAGTCCGGGACAGGGGAGATTTCAGCCCCAGCATTTT
TRBJ2-4 TRBD2 few TRBV27 CASSLSKGTSGKKNIQYF TGTGCCAGCAGTTTATCCAAGGGGACTAGCGGGAAAAAAAACATTCAGTACTTC
TRBJ1-3 . . TRBV10-3 CAFGSGSGNTIYF TGTGCCTTCGGATCAGGGTCTGGAAACACCATATATTTT
TRBJ2-5 TRBD2 . TRBV5-5 CASSLARLAGAYGVAQYF TGTGCCAGCAGCTTGGCTAGACTAGCGGGGGCGTATGGCGTGGCCCAGTACTTC
TRBJ1-4 TRBD1 . TRBV5-5 CASSLQGAFNEKLFF TGTGCCAGCAGCTTACAGGGGGCCTTTAATGAAAAACTGTTTTTT
TRBJ1-4 TRBD1 . TRBV20-1 CSASQTGGREKLFF TGCAGTGCTAGTCAGACAGGGGGAAGGGAAAAACTGTTTTTT
TRBJ2-2 TRBD2 . TRBV7-2 CASSPTWGGAGELFF TGTGCCAGCAGCCCGACCTGGGGGGGGGCCGGGGAGCTGTTTTTT
TRBJ2-7 TRBD1 . TRBV20-1 CSASPTGTYEQYF TGCAGTGCTAGCCCGACAGGGACCTACGAGCAGTACTTC
TRBJ2-1 . . TRBV27 CASSLSRGEQFF TGTGCCAGCAGTTTATCCCGAGGTGAGCAGTTCTTC
TRBJ2-1 . . TRBV15 CATRGLVLNNEQFF TGTGCCACCAGGGGTTTAGTACTGAACAATGAGCAGTTCTTC
TRBJ2-3 . . TRBV10-3 CAISRLEDTQYF TGTGCCATCAGCCGACTAGAAGATACGCAGTATTTT
TRBJ2-1 . few TRBV2 CASNPSGQGDEQFF TGTGCCAGCAACCCGTCGGGACAAGGTGATGAGCAGTTCTTC
TRBJ2-1 TRBD1 . TRBV7-2 CASSLVGQGTNEQFF TGTGCCAGCAGCTTAGTTGGACAGGGGACTAATGAGCAGTTCTTC
TRBJ1-6 TRBD1 few TRBV6-5 CASSYLQGESPLHF TGTGCCAGCAGTTATTTACAGGGGGAATCACCCCTCCACTTT
TRBJ2-2 . few TRBV7-9 CASSPQSFTGELFF TGTGCCAGCAGCCCCCAATCGTTTACCGGGGAGCTGTTTTTT
TRBJ2-1 . . TRBV7-9 CASSPQLSEQFF TGTGCCAGCAGTCCCCAATTAAGTGAGCAGTTCTTC
TRBJ2-7 . few TRBV10-3 CAISHATSSYEQYF TGTGCCATCAGCCACGCAACAAGCTCCTACGAGCAGTACTTC
TRBJ2-7 . . TRBV5-5 CASSRGGAEYEQYF TGTGCCAGCAGCAGGGGGGGGGCTGAGTACGAGCAGTACTTC
TRBJ2-1 . . TRBV7-9 CASSRERSSYNEQFF TGTGCCAGCAGCCGTGAAAGAAGCTCCTACAATGAGCAGTTCTTC
TRBJ2-7 . . TRBV30 CAWSVPGAGYEQYF TGTGCCTGGAGTGTTCCAGGGGCTGGCTACGAGCAGTACTTC
TRBJ2-3 TRBD1 few TRBV12-3/TRBV12-4 CASSSRQGTQYF TGTGCCAGCAGTTCACGACAGGGGACGCAGTATTTT
TRBJ1-5 . few TRBV18 CASSRTGSTDQPQHF TGTGCCAGCTCACGTACCGGCAGTACAGATCAGCCCCAGCATTTT
TRBJ2-6 . . TRBV6-2/TRBV6-3 CASKKGGTNPPGANVLTF TGTGCCAGCAAAAAGGGCGGGACAAACCCCCCTGGGGCCAACGTCCTGACTTTC
TRBJ2-5 . . TRBV19 CASTPGPAGLQGETQYF TGTGCCAGTACCCCAGGGCCGGCTGGACTGCAGGGAGAGACCCAGTACTTC
TRBJ1-1 . few TRBV10-3 CAISERLANEAFF TGTGCCATCAGTGAGAGGCTCGCCAATGAAGCTTTCTTT
TRBJ2-1 . . TRBV10-3 CAIKTGYEQFF TGTGCCATCAAGACGGGTTATGAGCAGTTCTTC
TRBJ2-1 . . TRBV11-2 CASSLVVLANRFF TGTGCCAGCAGCTTAGTAGTTCTAGCGAATCGGTTCTTC
TRBJ1-5 TRBD1 few TRBV19 CASTGTGNSNQPQHF TGTGCCAGTACAGGGACAGGGAATAGCAATCAGCCCCAGCATTTT
TRBJ2-7 . . TRBV4-2 CASSQGVSGQHYEQYF TGTGCCAGCAGCCAAGGGGTCTCAGGGCAACACTACGAGCAGTACTTC
TRBJ2-4 . . TRBV20-1 CSVPGIPGDIQYF TGCAGTGTCCCCGGGATCCCCGGGGACATTCAGTACTTC
TRBJ2-7 TRBD1 . TRBV9 CASSPRTGGADEQYF TGTGCCAGCAGCCCCCGGACAGGGGGCGCGGACGAGCAGTACTTC
TRBJ2-7 . few TRBV7-2 CASSLAGQRVDYEQYF TGTGCCAGCAGCTTAGCGGGGCAGAGGGTTGACTACGAGCAGTACTTC
TRBJ2-5 TRBD2 . TRBV12-3/TRBV12-4 CASSRAGGPGETQYF TGTGCCAGCAGTCGCGCGGGAGGGCCCGGGGAGACCCAGTACTTC
TRBJ2-1 . . TRBV19 CASKPLATNNEQFF TGTGCCAGTAAACCGCTAGCGACAAACAATGAGCAGTTCTTC
TRBJ2-3 . few TRBV12-3/TRBV12-4 CASSVRGAGDTQYF TGTGCCAGCAGTGTACGGGGGGCGGGAGATACGCAGTATTTT
TRBJ2-1 . few TRBV7-3 CASSRSATDSRSSYNEQFF TGTGCCAGCAGTCGCTCGGCGACGGATTCAAGAAGCTCCTACAATGAGCAGTTCTTC
TRBJ2-3 TRBD2 . TRBV20-1 CSARPTSGGAADTQYF TGCAGTGCTAGACCCACTAGCGGGGGGGCCGCAGATACGCAGTATTTT
TRBJ2-4 . few TRBV6-5 CASSYSSDRPRIQYF TGTGCCAGCAGTTACTCGAGCGACAGGCCGAGAATTCAGTACTTC
TRBJ2-2 TRBD1 . TRBV3-1 CASSQLRQGNTGELFF TGTGCCAGCAGCCAACTTAGACAGGGCAACACCGGGGAGCTGTTTTTT
TRBJ2-1 . few TRBV4-3 CASSHNLFGGFDEQFF TGCGCCAGCAGCCATAACCTCTTCGGGGGTTTCGATGAGCAGTTCTTC
TRBJ2-6 . . TRBV20-1 CCARDLTASGANVLTF TGCTGTGCTAGAGATCTGACAGCGTCTGGGGCCAACGTCCTGACTTTC
TRBJ2-2 . . TRBV6-1 CASSELGNTGELFF TGTGCCAGCAGTGAACTTGGGAACACCGGGGAGCTGTTTTTT